The 23 T cell receptor beta chains given below trace back to one sample, sequenced in a study of T cells in Graves' hyperthyroidism and ophthalmopathy. The investigators amplified TCR beta CDR3 regions from RNA transcripts. The HTBI primer set was used in a first-round RT-PCR of the TCR CDR3. In TCRdb, the multiplex PCR reads were re-called with MiXCR into one record per CDR3 protein. The sample comprises 400,000 to 500,000 distinct CDR3 sequences, over 12% of which are singletons, and roughly an eighth rests with the top ten. Sequencing was performed on blood. The receptors come from a man aged 18 to 29 with Graves' ophthalmopathy.

At least ten counts were recorded for this clonotype. The V and J genes are TRBV27 and TRBJ1-4; 10 nucleotides line up with TRBD1. CDR1 is MNHEY and CDR2 is SMNVEV in the germline V gene (reference sequence). Trimming removed 10 bases from V and 6 bases from J; junction bases left unmatched: 14. The CDR3 runs to 16 residues. The CDR3 DNA reads TGTGCCACCAAGCCGTCCGTGGGGACAGGGGATGAAAAACTGTTTTTT. Translated, it gives CATKPSVGTGDEKLFF.

This clonotype was observed many times. The rearrangement joins TRBV2 to TRBJ2-4; D unclear. Germline values: CDR1 SNHLY, CDR2 FYNNEI. V gave up 4 bases and J gave up 2 bases, with 9 bases separating them. The CDR3 is 14 residues long. In DNA form, the CDR3 reads TGTGCCAGCAGTGCTGCGGAACCCAAAAACATTCAGTACTTC. Translating gives CASSAAEPKNIQYF.

This clonotype was seen at least ten times. This chain connects TRBV11-2 to TRBJ1-1; TRBD1 aligns across 7 bases. Germline V gene lookup returns CDR1 SGHAT and CDR2 FQNNGV. The CDR3 runs to 14 residues. Losses at the gene ends were 3 bases for V and 11 bases for J; bases not matched to a gene: 12. This chain's CDR3 is CASSLSLGGFEAFF. CDR3 nucleotide sequence: TGTGCCAGCAGCTTGAGTTTAGGGGGCTTTGAGGCTTTCTTT.

This clonotype has just a few counts. The chain uses TRBV6-1 and TRBJ2-1; D possibly corresponds to TRBD2 (5 bases). Trimming cost V 6 bases and J 10 bases, with 13 bases left between them. Germline-derived CDR1 and CDR2 are MNHNS and SASEGT. The CDR3 totals 12 residues. DNA for the CDR3: TGTGCCAGCAGGTGGCCGGAGGAGGAGCAGTTCTTC. It codes for CASRWPEEEQFF.

At least ten counts were recorded for this clonotype. The V and J genes are TRBV3-1 and TRBJ2-5, with D possibly TRBD1 on 7 matching bases. The CDR3 spans 13 residues. V was cut by 6 bases and J by 5 bases, with 13 bases left in between. From germline, CDR1 is LGHDT and CDR2 YNNKEL (reference sequence). The DNA of the CDR3 is TGTGCCAGCAGTCCAGGGGGGTGGGAGACCCAGTACTTC. It codes for CASSPGGWETQYF.

This clonotype was detected ten times or more. CDR3 sequence (DNA): TGTGCCAGCAGCCCTACTAGCGGGATGTCCTACGAGCAGTACTTC. Translation gives CASSPTSGMSYEQYF. The rearrangement joins TRBV7-9 to TRBJ2-7; 10 bases map to TRBD2. The length of the CDR3 is 15 residues. The V gene's germline CDR1 is SEHNR and CDR2 FQNEAQ (reference sequence). The J segment lost 1 base and the V segment lost 5 bases, leaving 5 bases of the junction unmatched.

This clonotype was recorded at least ten times. V gene TRBV6-1 combines with J gene TRBJ1-1, with D maybe TRBD1 (5 bases). CDR1 MNHNS and CDR2 SASEGT come from the germline V gene. V was shortened by 6 bases and J by 5 bases, with 7 bases between the two germline ends. The CDR3 totals 11 residues. In DNA, the CDR3 is TGTGCCAGCAGGCAGGGAACTGAAGCTTTCTTT. This codes for CASRQGTEAFF.

This clonotype has ten or more counts. The V gene is TRBV24-1, the J gene TRBJ1-5; no clear D. The CDR3 length is 12 residues. Germline V gene data show CDR1 as KGHDR and CDR2 as SFDVKD. Trimming removed 6 bases from V and 0 bases from J, with 2 bases in between. CDR3 bases: TGTGCCACCAGTAATAGCAATCAGCCCCAGCATTTT. Protein: CATSNSNQPQHF.

This clonotype turned up a few times. DNA of the CDR3: TGTGCCAGCAGCCTAGGGGCGGATGAAGCTTTCTTT. Residues: CASSLGADEAFF. The V call is TRBV7-6, the J call TRBJ1-1, with D possibly TRBD1 on 5 matching bases. CDR1 SGHVS and CDR2 FNYEAQ come from the germline V gene. V was cut by 5 bases and J by 7 bases, with 11 bases left in between. This CDR3 spans 12 amino acids.

The chain combines TRBV24-1 with TRBJ2-2; 8 positions match TRBD1. The CDR3 is made up of 18 amino acids. Germline V CDR1 and CDR2: KGHDR, SFDVKD. Germline trimming cut 0 bases from V and 6 bases from J; bases unmatched to any gene: 11. CDR3 protein: CATSDLRGQGAESGELFF. The DNA of the CDR3 is TGTGCCACCAGTGATTTGCGTGGCCAGGGGGCGGAATCCGGGGAGCTGTTTTTT.

This clonotype was observed a handful of times. The rearrangement links TRBV5-1 to TRBJ1-2, with D hard to call. Germline V gene data show CDR1 as SGHRS and CDR2 as YFSETQ. Deletions cut 0 bases from V and 4 bases from J, with 10 bases between. This CDR3 contains 14 residues. The CDR3 loop reads CASSLDQPRYGYTF. The CDR3 coding sequence is TGCGCCAGCAGCTTGGATCAGCCCCGCTATGGCTACACCTTC.

In this sample, this clonotype turned up a few times. The chain is built from TRBV3-1 and TRBJ2-3; 10 bases fit TRBD2. The CDR3 has 18 residues. Looked up from germline, CDR1 is LGHDT and CDR2 is YNNKEL (reference sequence). V lost 1 base and J lost 5; bases outside the gene matches: 12. The CDR3 loop is CASSQVGGLAGVVDTQYF. The CDR3, as DNA: TGTGCCAGCAGCCAAGTTGGAGGGCTAGCGGGAGTTGTAGATACGCAGTATTTT.

Comment on this clonotype: Since a much larger clone is just one base distant, this may be a read error. No conserved phenylalanine or tryptophan is present at the end of the CDR3, so a read error is the likely explanation. J is TRBJ1-6 and V is TRBV11-2; D not resolved. This CDR3 has 18 amino acids. Trimming removed 0 bases from V and 0 bases from J, with 12 bases in between. Germline lookup yields CDR1 SGHAT and CDR2 FQNNGV. This CDR3 reads CASSLDIGVSSYNSPLHL. In DNA form, the CDR3 reads TGTGCCAGCAGCTTAGATATTGGGGTGAGCTCCTATAATTCACCCCTCCACCTT.

About this clonotype: One end of the junction is discordant with germline, which a read error may explain. The V and J genes are TRBV28 and TRBJ2-5; D is possibly TRBD1 (6 bases). Germline CDR1 MDHEN, CDR2 SYDVKM. CDR3 length equals 10 residues. The CDR3: CSWGQKTQYF. For the CDR3, the DNA is TGCTCCTGGGGGCAAAAGACCCAGTACTTC.

This clonotype showed up many times. The V and J genes are TRBV7-9 and TRBJ1-4; 7 positions match TRBD1. This CDR3 spans 15 amino acids. Germline values: CDR1 SEHNR, CDR2 FQNEAQ (reference sequence). J gave up 8 bases and V 5 bases, and 11 bases lay outside the gene matches. CDR3 nucleotide sequence: TGTGCCAGCAGCCCTACCACGACAGGGTACGAAAAACTGTTTTTT. Protein product: CASSPTTTGYEKLFF. The full variable domain, its missing parts supplied by reference TRBV7-9 and TRBJ1-4, is DTGVSQNPRHKITKRGQNVTFRCDPISEHNRLYWYRQTLGQGPEFLTYFQNEAQLEKSRLLSDRFSAERPKGSFSTLEIQRTEQGDSAMYLCASSPTTTGYEKLFFGSGTQLSVL.

The CDR3 DNA reads TGCGCCAGCAGCTTGGATATGGGCGGGGGGCGACTGAAGAGCTCCTACAATGAGCAGTTCTTC. This translates into CASSLDMGGGRLKSSYNEQFF. This chain connects TRBV5-1 to TRBJ2-1, with 8 nucleotides matching TRBD2. V was pared by 0 bases and J by 0 bases, with 17 bases of the junction left unmatched. Germline V gene sequence: CDR1 SGHRS, CDR2 YFSETQ. CDR3 size: 21 residues.

This clonotype turned up a few times. V gene TRBV20-1 combines with J gene TRBJ2-5; D possibly matches TRBD1 or TRBD2 (5 bases each). Germline V gives CDR1 DFQATT, CDR2 SNEGSKA (reference sequence). The CDR3 has 12 amino acids. The V end was cut by 5 bases, the J end by 5 bases, with 12 bases between. The CDR3 nucleotides are TGCAGTGCTCTTGGTCGGGGCGAGACCCAGTACTTC. Translating gives CSALGRGETQYF.

This clonotype showed up many times. The rearrangement joins TRBV20-1 to TRBJ2-7; 13 positions match TRBD2. This CDR3 region has 14 residues. Germline assignment: CDR1 DFQATT and CDR2 SNEGSKA (reference sequence). V shed 4 bases and J 7 bases; nucleotides not matched to a gene: 7. CDR3 in amino acids: CSATGGTSGVEQYF. CDR3 bases: TGCAGTGCTACTGGGGGGACTAGCGGGGTAGAGCAGTACTTC.

The gene calls are TRBV19 and TRBJ1-5; a possible D gene is TRBD1 (6 bases). From germline, CDR1 is LNHDA and CDR2 SQIVND (reference sequence). V lost 6 bases and J 5 bases, leaving 17 bases between the germline ends. CDR3 length equals 15 residues. The CDR3 nucleotides are TGTGCCAGTAGCAGGGGAGGGGATCGGCATCAGCCCCAGCATTTT. Translated: CASSRGGDRHQPQHF. The variable domain in full, with the rest retrieved from reference TRBV19 and TRBJ1-5, is DGGITQSPKYLFRKEGQNVTLSCEQNLNHDAMYWYRQDPGQGLRLIYYSQIVNDFQKGDIAEGYSVSREKKESFPLTVTSAQKNPTAFYLCASSRGGDRHQPQHFGDGTRLSIL.

Many counts were recorded for this clonotype. The chain links TRBV15 to TRBJ2-7; 10 nucleotides agree with TRBD1. V trimming: 0 bases; J trimming: 3 bases; junction bases outside the gene matches: 2. The CDR3 length is 15 residues. Germline CDR1 LNHNV, CDR2 YYDKDF (reference sequence). The CDR3 sequence: CATSREGQGNYEQYF. CDR3 coding DNA: TGTGCCACCAGCAGAGAGGGACAGGGGAACTACGAGCAGTACTTC.

This clonotype was recorded many times. This sequence joins TRBV3-1 and TRBJ1-4; D remains ambiguous. Germline V CDR1 and CDR2: LGHDT, YNNKEL (reference sequence). Trimming removed 1 base at V and 4 bases at J, with 7 bases between. The CDR3 runs to 14 residues. The CDR3 coding sequence is TGTGCCAGCAGCCAAGCCTGGGGTAATGAAAAACTGTTTTTT. The encoded protein is CASSQAWGNEKLFF.

This clonotype was detected many times. This chain connects TRBV6-1 to TRBJ1-2; unclear D gene. Trimming pared 2 bases from V and 2 bases from J, leaving 9 bases between. The CDR3 has 14 amino acids. CDR1 is MNHNS, CDR2 SASEGT, per germline. The CDR3, as DNA: TGTGCCAGCAGTGAATGGCCAGAGAACTATGGCTACACCTTC. It is translated as CASSEWPENYGYTF.

This clonotype was detected ten times or more. The V and J genes are TRBV6-1 and TRBJ1-3; D is ambiguous. The CDR3 contains 15 residues. Germline-derived CDR1 and CDR2 are MNHNS and SASEGT. Deletions cut 8 bases from V and 2 bases from J, with 16 bases between. The CDR3 DNA is TGTGCCAGCCTTAAACACCCAGGTCCTGGAAACACCATATATTTT. Its translation is CASLKHPGPGNTIYF.